This TCR beta chain was sequenced in a study of T-cell reconstitution after alpha-beta-depleted transplantation in children (dated by TCRdb to 2016 to 2017). Concerning the study at large: Using TCR repertoire profiling, the study followed T-cell immune reconstitution in a quantitative way in children after TCRalphabeta/CD19-depleted allogeneic hematopoietic cell transplantation.

The germline V gene gives CDR1 as KGHDR and CDR2 as SFDVKD. The CDR3 covers 14 residues, taking in both the cysteine and the phenylalanine. Kept here is only the CDR3 DNA, which spans 42 bases and is read in frame from base 1. V was cut back by 4 bases and J by 7 bases, leaving a gap of 14 bases between them. This clonotype came up many times. Its antigen is unknown. Per-base quality was not reported, and no clone a single base away is much larger than it. Libraries came from PCR. TCRdb names Illumina HiSeq 2500 as the instrument used. Molecular barcoding was employed in the preparation of TCR libraries, with unique molecular identifiers being used to normalize TCRbeta repertoire quantification. Through fastp at Q25 and MiXCR, TCRdb rebuilt clones from the public reads, retaining in-frame beta chains. Each entry merges the rows of one CDR3 protein and shows their most common DNA and genes. A total of about 340,000 distinct CDR3 sequences appear in this sample, roughly 13% of them only once. The ten largest clones capture 3.5% to 4.5% of the sample.

The sample was PBMCs, taken from the stem cell graft. The TCR comes from a human donor who donated a stem cell graft to a child with Fanconi anemia. The rearranged chain carries TRBV24-1 and TRBJ2-3, with the identity of the D gene unclear. The CDR3 region: CATSDPARLNTQYF. The DNA sequence is given as TGTGCCACCAGTGACCCGGCCCGGTTAAATACGCAGTATTTT.